This entry is about one TCR beta chain. Its antigen is unknown. With V trimmed by 4 bases and J by 6 bases, 3 bases remained unmatched. Germline assignment: CDR1 SGDLS and CDR2 YYNGEE. This CDR3 spans 14 amino acids. Data came from immunoSEQ multiplex PCR; TCRdb stores just in-frame clones and leaves some out. The data contain 100,000 to 150,000 clones, roughly nine tenths of them seen just once; the ten biggest clones take up around 1.2%. These data belong to a study of cytomegalovirus exposure and HLA in healthy donors. Study-level results: Many donors shared some public TCRs, even though most TCR sequences were rare. CMV antigen specificity of three CMV-associated chains was confirmed in vitro.

The chain employs TRBV9 and TRBJ2-3, with 12 positions matching TRBD2. The TCR originated in a woman younger than 35 in good health and CMV-seronegative. The sample taken for sequencing was PBMCs. The CDR3 here is CASSPGTSGDTQYF. The CDR3 nucleotides are TGTGCCAGCAGCCCCGGGACTAGCGGGGATACGCAGTATTTT.